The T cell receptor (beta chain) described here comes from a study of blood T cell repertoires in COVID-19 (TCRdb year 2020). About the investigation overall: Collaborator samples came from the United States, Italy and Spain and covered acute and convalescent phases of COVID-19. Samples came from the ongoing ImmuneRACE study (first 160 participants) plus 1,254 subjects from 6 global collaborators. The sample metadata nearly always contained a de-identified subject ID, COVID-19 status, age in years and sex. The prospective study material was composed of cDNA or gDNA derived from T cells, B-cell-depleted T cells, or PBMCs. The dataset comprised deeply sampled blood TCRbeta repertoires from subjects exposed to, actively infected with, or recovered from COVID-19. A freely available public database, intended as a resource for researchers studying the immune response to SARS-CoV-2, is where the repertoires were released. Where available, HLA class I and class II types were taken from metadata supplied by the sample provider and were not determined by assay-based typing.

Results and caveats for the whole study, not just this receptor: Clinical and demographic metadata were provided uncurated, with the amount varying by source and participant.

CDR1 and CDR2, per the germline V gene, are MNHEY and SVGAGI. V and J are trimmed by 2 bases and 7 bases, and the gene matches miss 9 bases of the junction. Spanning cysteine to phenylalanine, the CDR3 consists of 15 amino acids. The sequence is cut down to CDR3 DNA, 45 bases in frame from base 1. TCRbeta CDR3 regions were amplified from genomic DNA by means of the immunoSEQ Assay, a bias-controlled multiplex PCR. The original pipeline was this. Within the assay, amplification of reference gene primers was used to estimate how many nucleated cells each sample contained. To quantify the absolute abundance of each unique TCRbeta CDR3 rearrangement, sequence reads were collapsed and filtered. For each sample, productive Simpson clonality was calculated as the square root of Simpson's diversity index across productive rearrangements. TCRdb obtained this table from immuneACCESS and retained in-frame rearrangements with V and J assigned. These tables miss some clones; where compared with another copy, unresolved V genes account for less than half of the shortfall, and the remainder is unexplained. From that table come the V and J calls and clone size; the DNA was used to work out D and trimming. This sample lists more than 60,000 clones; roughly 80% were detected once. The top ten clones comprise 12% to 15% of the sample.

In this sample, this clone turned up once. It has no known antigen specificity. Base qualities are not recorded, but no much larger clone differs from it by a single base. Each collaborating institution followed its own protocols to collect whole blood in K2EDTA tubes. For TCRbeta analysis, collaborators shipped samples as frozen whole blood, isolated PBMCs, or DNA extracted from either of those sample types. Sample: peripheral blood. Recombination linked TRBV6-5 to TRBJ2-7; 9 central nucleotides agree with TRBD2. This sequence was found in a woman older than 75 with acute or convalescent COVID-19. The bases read TGTGCCAGCAGTTACAGGGCTAGCGGGGCCTTGGAGCAGTACTTC. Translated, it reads CASSYRASGALEQYF.